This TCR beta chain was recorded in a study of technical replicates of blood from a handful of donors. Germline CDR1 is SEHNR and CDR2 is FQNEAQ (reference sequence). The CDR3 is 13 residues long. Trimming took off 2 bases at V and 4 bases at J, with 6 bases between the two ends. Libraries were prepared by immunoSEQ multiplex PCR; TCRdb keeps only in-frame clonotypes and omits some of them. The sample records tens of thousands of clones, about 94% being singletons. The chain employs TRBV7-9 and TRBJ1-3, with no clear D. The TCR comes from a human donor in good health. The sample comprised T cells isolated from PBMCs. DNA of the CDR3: TGTGCCAGCAGCTTATTGGCCGGAAACACCATATATTTT. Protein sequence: CASSLLAGNTIYF.